The 21 T cell receptor beta chains presented below share a single source sample, sequenced in a study of T cell responses to AZD1222 COVID-19 vaccine. Repertoires were generated with immunoSEQ multiplex PCR, while TCRdb's copy carries only in-frame clones and drops some. The table shows some 130,000 clones, with roughly 93% occurring only once. The sample in question was peripheral blood, obtained 28 days after the second AZD1222 dose. The receptors shown here come from an adult who received the AZD1222 COVID-19 vaccine.

This clone was found once. V and J are TRBV7-9 and TRBJ1-1; D remains ambiguous. The CDR3 spans 16 residues. V lost 5 bases, J lost 1 base, and 17 bases lay in between. From germline, CDR1 is SEHNR and CDR2 FQNEAQ (reference sequence). The CDR3 bases are TGTGCCAGCAGCCCTCGACCGAGAAATCCGAACACTGAAGCTTTCTTT. This translates into CASSPRPRNPNTEAFF.

This clone came up a few times. The chain carries TRBV2 and TRBJ1-3; unclear D gene. V lost 6 bases and J lost 0, with 9 bases in between. Germline CDR1 SNHLY, CDR2 FYNNEI. The CDR3 is 14 amino acids. The CDR3 DNA sequence: TGTGCCAGCAGGATTACGGTCTCTGGAAACACCATATATTTT. Translated: CASRITVSGNTIYF.

The rearrangement uses TRBV30 and TRBJ1-2, with 12 bases fitting TRBD1. The germline V gene has CDR1 GTSNPN and CDR2 SVGIG (reference sequence). V lost 5 bases, J lost 6 bases, and 7 bases stayed unmatched. There are 14 residues in the CDR3. CDR3 nucleotides: TGTGCCTGGGGGGACAGGGGGCGAAGGGATGGCTACACCTTC. Translating gives CAWGDRGRRDGYTF.

J is TRBJ2-1 and V is TRBV19, with TRBD2 matching 8 bases. This CDR3 has 16 residues. Trimming cost V 6 bases and J 9 bases; bases outside gene matches: 16. Germline CDR1 and CDR2: LNHDA and SQIVND (reference sequence). The CDR3 region has the DNA TGTGCCAGTAGACCACCCGGGACTAGTTTTGGTGGTGAGCAGTTCTTC. It is translated as CASRPPGTSFGGEQFF.

The chain combines TRBV2 with TRBJ1-6, with D hard to call. V was cut by 5 bases and J by 9 bases, with 17 bases left in between. The CDR3 is 15 amino acids. Per the germline V gene, CDR1 is SNHLY and CDR2 is FYNNEI. The chain's CDR3 is CASSLTGNGVSPLHF. CDR3 nucleotides: TGTGCCAGCAGTCTTACCGGGAATGGGGTTTCACCCCTCCACTTT.

About this clone: The same CDR3 can be traced to other DNA sequences in this sample. The J gene is TRBJ2-1, the V gene TRBV7-8; 7 bases are a match to TRBD1. Germline V gene sequence: CDR1 SGHVS, CDR2 FQNEAQ. The CDR3 runs to 12 residues. Losses at the gene ends were 5 bases for V and 6 bases for J; bases not matched to a gene: 1. CDR3: CASSPGGNEQFF. The CDR3 DNA reads as TGTGCCAGCAGCCCAGGGGGCAATGAGCAGTTCTTC.

The chain is built from TRBV7-3 and TRBJ1-6, with a weak D call TRBD1 (5 bases). CDR3 length equals 16 residues. CDR1 is SGHTA and CDR2 is FQGTGA in the germline V gene. Trimming left V 5 bases short and J 4 bases short, with 15 bases between. CDR3 sequence (DNA): TGTGCCAGCAGCAGGGACGGGCGGTCATATAATTCACCCCTCCACTTT. This sequence encodes CASSRDGRSYNSPLHF.

The gene calls are TRBV5-4 and TRBJ2-2; 10 positions agree with TRBD1. Germline CDR1 reads SGHNT; CDR2 reads YYREEE (reference sequence). This CDR3 has 16 residues. Unmatched junction bases numbered 4, after V lost 0 bases and J lost 5 bases. This chain's CDR3 is CASSLGQGAITGELFF. For the CDR3, the DNA is TGTGCCAGCAGCTTGGGACAGGGGGCGATTACCGGGGAGCTGTTTTTT.

As concerns this clone: This specimen includes other DNA sequences encoding the same CDR3. V usage is TRBV5-1 and J usage is TRBJ2-3; TRBD1 matches at 10 bases. This CDR3 is built from 15 residues. The trim removed 3 bases at V and 1 base at J, leaving 2 bases unmatched. Per germline, CDR1 SGHRS and CDR2 YFSETQ. The CDR3 sequence is CASSSGQGGTDTQYF. The CDR3 coding sequence is TGCGCCAGCAGCTCAGGACAGGGGGGCACAGATACGCAGTATTTT.

The gene calls are TRBV28 and TRBJ2-7; tentative D call: TRBD1 (5 bases). Germline V lookup: CDR1 MDHEN, CDR2 SYDVKM. CDR3 length: 15 residues. V was shortened by 5 bases and J by 7 bases, with 21 bases between the two germline ends. CDR3: CASSDLGRGREEQYF. Here the CDR3 DNA reads TGTGCCAGCAGTGACCTGGGGCGAGGTCGCGAGGAGCAGTACTTC.

The CDR3 DNA follows: TGTGCCAGCAGCCAGGGATACAGTTGGCCCCTCCACTTT. It is translated as CASSQGYSWPLHF. The rearrangement uses TRBV11-2 and TRBJ1-6; tentative D call: TRBD1 (5 bases). The germline CDR1 and CDR2 sequences are SGHAT and FQNNGV. V lost 5 bases to trimming and J lost 13 bases, with 15 bases between them. The CDR3 consists of 13 residues.

The V gene is TRBV3-1 (or the pseudogene TRBV3-2), the J gene TRBJ2-5; the match to TRBD2 covers 8 bases. Unmatched junction bases numbered 6, after V lost 1 base and J lost 2 bases. The V gene's germline CDR1 is LGHDT and CDR2 YNNKEL (reference sequence). The length of the CDR3 is 16 residues. The DNA for the CDR3 is TGTGCCAGCAGCCAAGGTAGCGGGATTCAACAAGAGACCCAGTACTTC. It specifies CASSQGSGIQQETQYF.

The V and J genes are TRBV10-2 and TRBJ2-3; D ambiguous. This CDR3 contains 11 residues. Trimming took 4 bases from V and 3 from J, leaving 2 bases between them. The germline gives CDR1 WSHSY, CDR2 SAAADI. The CDR3: CASSVTDTQYF. CDR3 sequence (DNA): TGCGCCAGCAGTGTAACAGATACGCAGTATTTT.

Only one count was recorded for this clone. The genes are TRBV11-2 and TRBJ1-2; TRBD1 aligns across 7 bases. Looked up from germline, CDR1 is SGHAT and CDR2 is FQNNGV. The CDR3 sequence is 16 residues long. Losses at the gene ends were 0 bases for V and 4 bases for J; bases not matched to a gene: 8. CDR3 nucleotide sequence: TGTGCCAGCAGCTTAGAATTAGGGGGCTACGGCTATGGCTACACCTTC. Translated: CASSLELGGYGYGYTF.

The CDR3 here is CASSRGGFLSNEKLFF. CDR3 nucleotides: TGTGCCAGTAGTAGGGGAGGCTTCCTCAGTAATGAAAAACTGTTTTTT. This chain uses TRBV19 with TRBJ1-4; D gene ambiguous. This CDR3 is 16 amino acids long. Germline-derived CDR1 and CDR2 are LNHDA and SQIVND (reference sequence). V was pared by 4 bases and J by 4 bases, with 16 bases between.

J is TRBJ1-2 and V is TRBV2; 7 nucleotides agree with TRBD1. This CDR3 has 14 amino acids. The V segment lost 6 bases and the J segment 4 bases; nucleotides outside the gene matches: 8. Per the germline V gene, CDR1 is SNHLY and CDR2 is FYNNEI. The CDR3 protein is CASRSGRTGYGYTF. In DNA, the CDR3 is TGTGCCAGCAGGTCCGGACGGACAGGCTATGGCTACACCTTC.

The chain joins TRBV27 to TRBJ2-7; TRBD1 matches at 7 bases. The trim removed 4 bases at V and 10 bases at J, leaving 7 bases unmatched. This CDR3 is built from 12 residues. Germline V CDR1 and CDR2: MNHEY, SMNVEV (reference sequence). In nucleotides, the CDR3 is TGTGCCAGCAGTTCCCTAGGACAGGACCAGTACTTC. The encoded protein is CASSSLGQDQYF.

The chain recombines TRBV3-1 (or the pseudogene TRBV3-2) with TRBJ1-5, with D maybe TRBD1 (6 bases). CDR1 is LGHDT and CDR2 is YNNKEL in the germline V gene (reference sequence). With 1 base removed from V and 4 bases from J, the gap between germline ends came to 11 bases. There are 15 residues in the CDR3. The CDR3 DNA is TGTGCCAGCAGCCAAGGAGGGGGGATTAATCAGCCCCAGCATTTT. Translated, it gives CASSQGGGINQPQHF.

This sequence joins TRBV10-3 and TRBJ2-6; TRBD2 is a possible D gene (6 bases). The CDR3 is made up of 18 amino acids. V lost 0 bases and J 0 bases, leaving 12 bases between the germline ends. CDR1 is ENHRY and CDR2 is SYGVKD in the germline V gene. The CDR3 is CAISESEGSSSGANVLTF. The CDR3 nucleotides read TGTGCCATCAGTGAGTCGGAGGGTTCGAGCTCTGGGGCCAACGTCCTGACTTTC.

This sequence joins TRBV2 and TRBJ1-1; D is undetermined. The germline V gene has CDR1 SNHLY and CDR2 FYNNEI. V lost 7 bases and J 4 bases, leaving 7 bases between the germline ends. The CDR3 contains 11 residues. The CDR3 protein is CASTEGTEAFF. CDR3 bases: TGTGCCAGCACAGAGGGCACTGAAGCTTTCTTT.

The chain combines TRBV28 with TRBJ2-7, with TRBD2 matching 7 bases. J was trimmed by 4 bases and V by 7 bases; bases with no gene match: 10. The CDR3 extends over 14 amino acids. The germline V gene encodes CDR1 MDHEN and CDR2 SYDVKM. The CDR3: CASTSRRGRYEQYF. In DNA form, the CDR3 reads TGTGCCAGCACGTCGAGGCGCGGGAGATACGAGCAGTACTTC.